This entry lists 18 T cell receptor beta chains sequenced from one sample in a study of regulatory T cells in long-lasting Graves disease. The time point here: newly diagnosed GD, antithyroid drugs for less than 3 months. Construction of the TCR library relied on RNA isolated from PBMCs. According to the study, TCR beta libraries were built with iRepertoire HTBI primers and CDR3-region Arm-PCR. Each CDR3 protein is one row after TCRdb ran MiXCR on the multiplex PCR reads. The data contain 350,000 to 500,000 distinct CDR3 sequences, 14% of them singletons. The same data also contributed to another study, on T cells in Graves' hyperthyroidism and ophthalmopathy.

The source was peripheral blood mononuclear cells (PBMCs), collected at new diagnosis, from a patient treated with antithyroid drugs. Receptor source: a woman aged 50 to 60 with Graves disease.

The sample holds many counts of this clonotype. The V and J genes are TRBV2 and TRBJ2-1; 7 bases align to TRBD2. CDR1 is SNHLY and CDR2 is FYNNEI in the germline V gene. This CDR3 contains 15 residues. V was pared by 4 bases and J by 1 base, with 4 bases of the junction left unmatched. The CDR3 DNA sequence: TGTGCCAGCAGTGGGCGGGAGTGGTCCTACAATGAGCAGTTCTTC. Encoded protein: CASSGREWSYNEQFF.

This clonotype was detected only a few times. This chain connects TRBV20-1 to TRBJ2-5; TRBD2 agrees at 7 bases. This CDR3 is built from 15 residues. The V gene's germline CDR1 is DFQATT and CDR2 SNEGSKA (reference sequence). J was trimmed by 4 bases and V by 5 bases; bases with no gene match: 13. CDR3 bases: TGCAGTGCTGCTTCCGGAGGGGAGGGGTTAGAGACCCAGTACTTC. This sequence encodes CSAASGGEGLETQYF.

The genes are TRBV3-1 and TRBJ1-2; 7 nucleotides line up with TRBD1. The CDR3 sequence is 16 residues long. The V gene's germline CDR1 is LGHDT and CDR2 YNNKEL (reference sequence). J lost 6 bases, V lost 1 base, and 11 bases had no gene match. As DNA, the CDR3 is TGTGCCAGCAGCCAAGTACGACGACAGGGAATGGATGGCTACACCTTC. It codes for CASSQVRRQGMDGYTF. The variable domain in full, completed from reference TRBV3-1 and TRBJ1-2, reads DTAVSQTPKYLVTQMGNDKSIKCEQNLGHDTMYWYKQDSKKFLKIMFSYNNKELIINETVPNRFSPKSPDKAHLNLHINSLELGDSAVYFCASSQVRRQGMDGYTFGSGTRLTVV.

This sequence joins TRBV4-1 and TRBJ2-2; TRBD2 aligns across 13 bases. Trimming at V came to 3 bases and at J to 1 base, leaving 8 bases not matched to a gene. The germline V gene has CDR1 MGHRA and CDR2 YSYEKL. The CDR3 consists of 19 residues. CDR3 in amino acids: CASSQVGLAGVGNTGELFF. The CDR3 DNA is TGCGCCAGCAGCCAGGTTGGACTAGCGGGAGTGGGGAACACCGGGGAGCTGTTTTTT.

In DNA, the CDR3 is TGTGCCAGCAGCGGGGGACTAGCGGGAGCGGGAGATACGCAGTATTTT. Translated: CASSGGLAGAGDTQYF. This chain links TRBV9 with TRBJ2-3, with 14 positions matching TRBD2. CDR1 is SGDLS and CDR2 is YYNGEE in the germline V gene. V lost 3 bases to trimming and J lost 5 bases; unmatched junction nucleotides: 5. This CDR3 is built from 16 residues.

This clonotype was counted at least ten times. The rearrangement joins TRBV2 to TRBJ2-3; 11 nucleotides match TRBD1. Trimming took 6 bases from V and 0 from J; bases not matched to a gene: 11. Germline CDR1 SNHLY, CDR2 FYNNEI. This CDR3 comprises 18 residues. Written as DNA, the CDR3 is TGTGCCAGCAGGCGTGGACAGGGGGCGAGTCTAAGCACAGATACGCAGTATTTT. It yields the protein CASRRGQGASLSTDTQYF. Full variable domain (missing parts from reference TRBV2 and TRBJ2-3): EPEVTQTPSHQVTQMGQEVILRCVPISNHLYFYWYRQILGQKVEFLVSFYNNEISEKSEIFDDQFSVERPDGSNFTLKIRSTKLEDSAMYFCASRRGQGASLSTDTQYFGPGTRLTVL.

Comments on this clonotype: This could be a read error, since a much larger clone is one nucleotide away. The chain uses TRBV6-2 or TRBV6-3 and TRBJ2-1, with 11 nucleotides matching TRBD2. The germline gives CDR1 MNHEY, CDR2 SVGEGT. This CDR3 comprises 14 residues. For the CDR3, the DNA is TGTACCAGCAGTCCGGGACTAGCGGCGTATGAGCAGTTCTTC. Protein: CTSSPGLAAYEQFF.

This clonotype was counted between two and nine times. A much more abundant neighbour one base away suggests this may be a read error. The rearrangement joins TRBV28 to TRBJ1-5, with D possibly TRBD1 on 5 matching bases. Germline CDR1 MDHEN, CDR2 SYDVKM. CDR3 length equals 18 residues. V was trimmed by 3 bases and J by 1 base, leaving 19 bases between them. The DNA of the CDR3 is TGTGCCAGCAGTTTTTGGGCCGGGACGGAAAAAAGCAATCAGCCCCAGCATTTT. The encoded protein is CASSFWAGTEKSNQPQHF.

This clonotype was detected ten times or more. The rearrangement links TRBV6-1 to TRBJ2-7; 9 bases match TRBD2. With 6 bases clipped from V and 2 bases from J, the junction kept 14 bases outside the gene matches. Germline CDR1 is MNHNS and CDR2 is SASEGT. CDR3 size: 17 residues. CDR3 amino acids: CASRPPPLAGVTYEQYF. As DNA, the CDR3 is TGTGCCAGCAGACCGCCCCCCTTAGCGGGAGTAACCTACGAGCAGTACTTC.

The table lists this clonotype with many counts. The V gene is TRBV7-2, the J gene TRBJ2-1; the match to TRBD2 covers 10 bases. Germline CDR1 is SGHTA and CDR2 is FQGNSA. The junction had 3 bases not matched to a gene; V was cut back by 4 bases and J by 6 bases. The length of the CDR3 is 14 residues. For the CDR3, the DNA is TGTGCCAGCAGCTCAAGCGGGAGGGGCAATGAGCAGTTCTTC. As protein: CASSSSGRGNEQFF. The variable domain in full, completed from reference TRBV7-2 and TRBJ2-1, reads GAGVSQSPSNKVTEKGKDVELRCDPISGHTALYWYRQSLGQGLEFLIYFQGNSAPDKSGLPSDRFSAERTGGSVSTLTIQRTQQEDSAVYLCASSSSGRGNEQFFGPGTRLTVL.

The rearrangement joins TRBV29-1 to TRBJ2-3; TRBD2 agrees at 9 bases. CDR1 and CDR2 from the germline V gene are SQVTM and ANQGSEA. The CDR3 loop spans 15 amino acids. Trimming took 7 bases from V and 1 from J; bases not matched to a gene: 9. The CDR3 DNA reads TGCAGCGCCCCGGTAGCGGGAGTGGGCACAGATACGCAGTATTTT. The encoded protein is CSAPVAGVGTDTQYF.

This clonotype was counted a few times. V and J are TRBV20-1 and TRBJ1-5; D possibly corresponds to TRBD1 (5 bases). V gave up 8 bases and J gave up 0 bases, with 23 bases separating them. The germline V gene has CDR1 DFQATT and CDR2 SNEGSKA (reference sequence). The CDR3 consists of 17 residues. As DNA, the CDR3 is TGCAGTCTCCGAGGGGATCTATTGGGCCTTAGCAATCAGCCCCAGCATTTT. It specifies CSLRGDLLGLSNQPQHF.

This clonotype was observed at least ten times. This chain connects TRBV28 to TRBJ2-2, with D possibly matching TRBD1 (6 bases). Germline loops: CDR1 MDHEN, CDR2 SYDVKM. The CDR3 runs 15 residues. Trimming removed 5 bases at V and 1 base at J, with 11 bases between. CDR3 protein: CASSTRRGNTGELFF. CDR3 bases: TGTGCCAGCAGTACCCGCAGGGGGAACACCGGGGAGCTGTTTTTT.

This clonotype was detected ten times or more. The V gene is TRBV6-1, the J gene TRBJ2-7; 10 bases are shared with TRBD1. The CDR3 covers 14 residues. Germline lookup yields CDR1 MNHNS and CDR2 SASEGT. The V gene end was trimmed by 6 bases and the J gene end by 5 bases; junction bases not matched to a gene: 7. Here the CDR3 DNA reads TGTGCCAGCAGCAATCGACAGGGGGCGGACGAGCAGTACTTC. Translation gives CASSNRQGADEQYF.

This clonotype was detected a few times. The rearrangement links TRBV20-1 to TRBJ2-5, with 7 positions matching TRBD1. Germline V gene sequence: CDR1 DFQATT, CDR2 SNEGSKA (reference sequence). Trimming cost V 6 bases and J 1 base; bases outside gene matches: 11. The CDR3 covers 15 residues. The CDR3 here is CSATDRVGFQETQYF. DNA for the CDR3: TGCAGTGCGACCGACAGGGTGGGATTCCAAGAGACCCAGTACTTC.

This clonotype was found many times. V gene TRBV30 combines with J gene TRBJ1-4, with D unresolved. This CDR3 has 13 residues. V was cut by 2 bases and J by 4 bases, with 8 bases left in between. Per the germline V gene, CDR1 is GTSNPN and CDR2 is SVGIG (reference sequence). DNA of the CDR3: TGTGCCTGGAGTACCGGGATTAATGAAAAACTGTTTTTT. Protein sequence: CAWSTGINEKLFF.

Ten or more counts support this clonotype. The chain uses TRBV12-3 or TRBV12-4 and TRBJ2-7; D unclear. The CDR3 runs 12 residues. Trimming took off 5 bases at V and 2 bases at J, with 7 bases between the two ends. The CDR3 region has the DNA TGTGCCAGCAGTGACCTTCCCTACGAGCAGTACTTC. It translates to CASSDLPYEQYF.

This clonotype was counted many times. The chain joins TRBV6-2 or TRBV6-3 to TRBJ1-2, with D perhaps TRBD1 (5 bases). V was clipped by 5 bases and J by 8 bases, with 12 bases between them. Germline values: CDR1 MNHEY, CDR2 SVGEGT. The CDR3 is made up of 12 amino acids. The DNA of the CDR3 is TGTGCCAGCAGTGAACAGGTGGAGGGCTACACCTTC. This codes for CASSEQVEGYTF.